This TCR beta chain derives from a study of T cell responses to AZD1222 COVID-19 vaccine. Study-level points and caveats: The repertoires were collected only after the peak T cell response. Most donors were white British, females outnumbered males, and clonal diversity was possibly underestimated. Close to half of all spike-specific TCRs reportedly target regions of the variants that are unmutated. Seropositive status at baseline applied to only a handful of AZD1222 recipients.

V shed 6 bases and J shed 6 bases, with 8 bases lying between them. The length of the CDR3 is 12 residues. Germline V gene lookup returns CDR1 SEHNR and CDR2 FQNEAQ (reference sequence). Some clones are missing from TCRdb's copy, which holds only in-frame ones; the method was immunoSEQ multiplex PCR. The sample holds 85,000 to 90,000 clones, approximately 86% seen once. Of note for this clone: Its target is not known.

Sequenced material: peripheral blood, taken on day 0 of AZD1222 vaccination. V gene TRBV7-9 combines with J gene TRBJ2-2; D might be TRBD1 (5 bases). This sequence originates from an adult in good health. Here the CDR3 reads CASRLQAGELFF. DNA for the CDR3: TGTGCCAGCAGGCTACAGGCCGGGGAGCTGTTTTTT.